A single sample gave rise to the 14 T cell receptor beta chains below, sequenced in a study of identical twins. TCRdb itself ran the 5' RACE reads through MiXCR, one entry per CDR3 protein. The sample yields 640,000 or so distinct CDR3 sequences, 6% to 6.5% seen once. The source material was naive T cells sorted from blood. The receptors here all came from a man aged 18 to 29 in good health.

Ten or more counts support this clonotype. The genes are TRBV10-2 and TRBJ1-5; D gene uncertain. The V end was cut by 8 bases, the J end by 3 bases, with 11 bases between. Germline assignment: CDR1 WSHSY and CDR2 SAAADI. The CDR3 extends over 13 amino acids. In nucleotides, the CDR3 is TGCGCCAGCTCCCCCAATTTCAATCAGCCCCAGCATTTT. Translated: CASSPNFNQPQHF.

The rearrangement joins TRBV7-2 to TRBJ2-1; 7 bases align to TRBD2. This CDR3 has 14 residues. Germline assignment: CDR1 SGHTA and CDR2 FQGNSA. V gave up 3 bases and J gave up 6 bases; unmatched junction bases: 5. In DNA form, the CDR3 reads TGTGCCAGCAGCTTGACTAGCCTGACCAATGAGCAGTTCTTC. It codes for CASSLTSLTNEQFF.

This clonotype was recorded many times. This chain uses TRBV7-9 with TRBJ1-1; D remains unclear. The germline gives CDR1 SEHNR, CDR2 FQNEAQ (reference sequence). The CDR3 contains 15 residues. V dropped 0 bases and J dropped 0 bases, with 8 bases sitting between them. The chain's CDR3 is CASSLAAGVNTEAFF. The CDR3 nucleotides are TGTGCCAGCAGCTTAGCTGCCGGGGTGAACACTGAAGCTTTCTTT.

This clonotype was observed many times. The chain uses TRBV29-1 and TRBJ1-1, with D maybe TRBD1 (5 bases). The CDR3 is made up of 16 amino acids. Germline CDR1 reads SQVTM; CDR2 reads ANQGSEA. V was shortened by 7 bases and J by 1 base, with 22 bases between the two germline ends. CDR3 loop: CSAEMQGGVWNTEAFF. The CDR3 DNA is TGCAGCGCGGAAATGCAGGGCGGAGTATGGAACACTGAAGCTTTCTTT.

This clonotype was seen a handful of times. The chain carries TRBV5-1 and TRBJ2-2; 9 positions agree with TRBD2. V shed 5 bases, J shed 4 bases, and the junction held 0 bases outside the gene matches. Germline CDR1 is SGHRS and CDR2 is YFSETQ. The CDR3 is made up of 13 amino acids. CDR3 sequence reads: CASRREGTGELFF. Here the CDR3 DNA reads TGCGCCAGCAGGCGGGAGGGCACCGGGGAGCTGTTTTTT.

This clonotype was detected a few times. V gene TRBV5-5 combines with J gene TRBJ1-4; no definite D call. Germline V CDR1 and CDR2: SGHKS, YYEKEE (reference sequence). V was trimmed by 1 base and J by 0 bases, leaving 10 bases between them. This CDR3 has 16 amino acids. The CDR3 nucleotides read TGTGCCAGCAGCTTGCCAGAGAGAGCAACTAATGAAAAACTGTTTTTT. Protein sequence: CASSLPERATNEKLFF.

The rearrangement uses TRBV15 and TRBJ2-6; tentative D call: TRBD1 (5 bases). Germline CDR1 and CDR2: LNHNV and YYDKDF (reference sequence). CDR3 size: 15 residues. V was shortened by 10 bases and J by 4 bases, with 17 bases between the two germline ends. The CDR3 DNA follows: TGTGCCATTCCAAACCCAGGGCCCGGGGCCAACGTCCTGACTTTC. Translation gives CAIPNPGPGANVLTF.

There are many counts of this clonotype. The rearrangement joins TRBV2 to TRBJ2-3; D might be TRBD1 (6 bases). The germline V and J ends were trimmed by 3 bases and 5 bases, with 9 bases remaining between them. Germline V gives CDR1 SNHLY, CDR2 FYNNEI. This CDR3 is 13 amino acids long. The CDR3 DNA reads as TGTGCCAGCAGTGACAGGGGTGGAGATACGCAGTATTTT. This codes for CASSDRGGDTQYF.

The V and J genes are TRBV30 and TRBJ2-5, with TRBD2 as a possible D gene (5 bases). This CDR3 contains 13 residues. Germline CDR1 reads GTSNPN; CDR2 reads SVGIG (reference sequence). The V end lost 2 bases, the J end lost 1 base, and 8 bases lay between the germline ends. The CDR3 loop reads CAWSPGFQETQYF. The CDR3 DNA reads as TGTGCCTGGAGTCCGGGATTCCAAGAGACCCAGTACTTC.

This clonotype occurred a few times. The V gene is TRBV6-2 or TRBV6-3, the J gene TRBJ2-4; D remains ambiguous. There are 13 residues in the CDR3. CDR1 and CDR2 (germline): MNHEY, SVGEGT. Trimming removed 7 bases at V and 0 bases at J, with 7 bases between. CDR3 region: CASNGLAKNIQYF. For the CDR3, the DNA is TGTGCCAGCAATGGATTAGCCAAAAACATTCAGTACTTC.

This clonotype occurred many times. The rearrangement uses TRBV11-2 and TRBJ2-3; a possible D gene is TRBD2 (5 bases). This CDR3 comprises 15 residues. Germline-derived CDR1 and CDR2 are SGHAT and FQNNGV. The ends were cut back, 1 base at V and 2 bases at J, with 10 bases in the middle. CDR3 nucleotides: TGTGCCAGCAGCTTAGGAGGGTTCCCCACAGATACGCAGTATTTT. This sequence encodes CASSLGGFPTDTQYF. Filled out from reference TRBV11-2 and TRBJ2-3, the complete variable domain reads EAGVAQSPRYKIIEKRQSVAFWCNPISGHATLYWYQQILGQGPKLLIQFQNNGVVDDSQLPKDRFSAERLKGVDSTLKIQPAKLEDSAVYLCASSLGGFPTDTQYFGPGTRLTVL.

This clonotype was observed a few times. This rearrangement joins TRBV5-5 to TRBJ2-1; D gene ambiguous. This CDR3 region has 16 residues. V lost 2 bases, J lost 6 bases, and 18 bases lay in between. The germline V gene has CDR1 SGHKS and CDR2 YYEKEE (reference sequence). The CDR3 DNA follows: TGTGCCAGCAGCTTAGGCCTTTTCAGTTCCCCCAATGAGCAGTTCTTC. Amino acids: CASSLGLFSSPNEQFF.

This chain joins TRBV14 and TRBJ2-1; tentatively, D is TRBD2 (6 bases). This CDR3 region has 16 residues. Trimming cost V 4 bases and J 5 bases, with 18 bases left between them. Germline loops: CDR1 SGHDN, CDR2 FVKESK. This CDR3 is CASSRTSGRGHNEQFF. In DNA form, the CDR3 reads TGTGCCAGCAGCCGAACCTCCGGGAGAGGCCACAATGAGCAGTTCTTC.

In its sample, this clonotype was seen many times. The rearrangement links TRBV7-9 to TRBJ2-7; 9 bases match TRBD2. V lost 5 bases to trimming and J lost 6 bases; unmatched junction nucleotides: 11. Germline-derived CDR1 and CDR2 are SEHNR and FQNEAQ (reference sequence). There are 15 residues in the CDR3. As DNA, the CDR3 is TGTGCCAGCAGCCCGGAGGCGGGAGGGCCTGTCGAGCAGTACTTC. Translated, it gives CASSPEAGGPVEQYF. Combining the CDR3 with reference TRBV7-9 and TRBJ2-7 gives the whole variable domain DTGVSQNPRHKITKRGQNVTFRCDPISEHNRLYWYRQTLGQGPEFLTYFQNEAQLEKSRLLSDRFSAERPKGSFSTLEIQRTEQGDSAMYLCASSPEAGGPVEQYFGPGTRLTVT.